A single T cell receptor (beta chain) is shown here with its context. This specimen comes from a study of shared clonotypes between healthy human individuals. The assay was carried out at the deep level. Data came from immunoSEQ multiplex PCR; TCRdb stores just in-frame clones and leaves some out. The profile covers around 2.1 million clones, with under 95% appearing a single time and under 2% taken by the ten largest. Positive CCR7 selection of CD45RO-negative cells yielded the naive CD8 cells, and terminally differentiated effector memory CD45RA+ cells were excluded. The V and J ends lost 0 bases and 6 bases respectively, with 14 bases between them. Germline-derived CDR1 and CDR2 are MNHEY and SVGAGI. CDR3 length: 15 residues.

Material for sequencing was naive CD8+ T cells from PBMCs. The origin of this receptor is a man between 18 and 35 years old in good health. Some clones in this sample may be carry-over from other donors' samples. This sequence joins TRBV6-5 and TRBJ1-2; TRBD1 might be the D (6 bases). The CDR3 bases are TGTGCCAGCAGTTACTCGGGGCGGGGGGCAGATGGCTACACCTTC. Amino acids: CASSYSGRGADGYTF.